This is a list of T cell receptor beta chains from one sample in a study of T-cell reconstitution after alpha-beta-depleted transplantation in children. MiXCR, applied by TCRdb to the PCR reads, yields one record per CDR3 protein. The sample gives under 850,000 distinct CDR3 sequences, around 12% of which show up once; around 0.79% is in the top ten. The input for sequencing was PBMCs, taken before TCRalphabeta/CD19-depleted stem cell transplant. The source is a girl aged 2-10 years with congenital amegakaryocytic thrombocytopenia, due to receive a stem cell transplant. CDR3s include the opening cysteine and the closing phenylalanine or tryptophan. The D gene is left open where the match is weak. Where a row states a size, it is once, few, many or the class of an expanded clone; other rows omit it.

V	size	J	D	DNA	CDR3
TRBV6-1	NA	TRBJ1-3	NA	TGTGCCAGCTGCTTAGGGGGGAACACCATATATTTT	CASCLGGNTIYF
TRBV12-3/TRBV12-4	few	TRBJ1-4	NA	TGTGCCAGCAGTTTCGACGGACTAGCTGATGAAAAACTGTTTTTT	CASSFDGLADEKLFF
TRBV20-1	many	TRBJ2-1	NA	TGCAGTGCTGGAGGAGAGGGTGAGCAGTTCTTC	CSAGGEGEQFF
TRBV20-1	many	TRBJ1-1	NA	TGCAGTGCTAGAGATAGTGTAGCCGATTCAGGCCCTGAAGCTTTCTTT	CSARDSVADSGPEAFF
TRBV5-5	many	TRBJ2-1	NA	TGTGCCAGCAGCACCCCGAGGGCATCGATTGATGAGCAGTTCTTC	CASSTPRASIDEQFF
TRBV9	many	TRBJ2-2	NA	TGTGCCAGCAGCGTGGGGGATCCCGGGGAGCTGTTTTTT	CASSVGDPGELFF
TRBV29-1	many	TRBJ1-1	NA	TGCAGCGTTGAAGAGACGAACACTGAAGCTTTCTTT	CSVEETNTEAFF
TRBV15	many	TRBJ2-2	NA	TGTGCCACTACCCCCCAGGCCGCCACCGGGGAGCTGTTTTTT	CATTPQAATGELFF
TRBV29-1	many	TRBJ2-7	TRBD2	TGCAGCGTTGCAGGGCTAGCGGCCTCCTACGAGCAGTACTTC	CSVAGLAASYEQYF
TRBV5-5	many	TRBJ1-4	NA	TGTGCCAGCAGCCTTCTCGGCGGCACAACTAATGAAAAACTGTTTTTT	CASSLLGGTTNEKLFF
TRBV5-1	many	TRBJ2-1	NA	TGCGCCAGCAGCTTGGCGCCGATCAATGAGCAGTTCTTC	CASSLAPINEQFF
TRBV12-3/TRBV12-4	NA	TRBJ2-3	NA	TGTGCCAGCAGCCCTACCGAGGGTTATGCAGATACGCAGTATTTT	CASSPTEGYADTQYF
TRBV5-6	few	TRBJ1-5	TRBD1	TGTGCCAGCAGCCCCGGCCAGGGGGCTTTTGGTCAGCCCCAGCATTTT	CASSPGQGAFGQPQHF
TRBV18	NA	TRBJ2-1	TRBD2	TGTGCCAGCTCAACGGGCCAGCGGGAGCTCCATGAGCAGTTCTTC	CASSTGQRELHEQFF
TRBV5-1	few	TRBJ2-5	NA	TGCGCCAGCAGCCTGCAAATCGGGTCTAGGGAGACCCAGTACTTC	CASSLQIGSRETQYF
TRBV5-1	many	TRBJ2-2	NA	TGCGCCAGCAGGAGTGGGCAGAACACCGGGGAGCTGTTTTTT	CASRSGQNTGELFF
TRBV20-1	few	TRBJ2-7	TRBD2	TGCAGTGCTAATAGCGGGACCTCCTACGAGCAGTACTTC	CSANSGTSYEQYF
TRBV10-2	many	TRBJ2-1	NA	TGCGCCAGCAGTCCGTCCGGGCGACCTGAGCAGTTCTTC	CASSPSGRPEQFF
TRBV5-1	many	TRBJ2-2	NA	TGCGCCAGCAGCAGCCCGCTGGGAGGACTACCCACCGGGGAGCTGTTTTTT	CASSSPLGGLPTGELFF
TRBV12-3/TRBV12-4	many	TRBJ1-3	NA	TGTGCCAGCAGGAGTGGTTACACCATATATTTT	CASRSGYTIYF
TRBV13	NA	TRBJ2-7	TRBD2	TGTGCCAGCACCTTAGCGGGAGTCTACGAGCAGTACTTC	CASTLAGVYEQYF
TRBV7-9	NA	TRBJ2-7	TRBD2	TGTGCCAGCAGCGACACTAGCGGGAGGGCCCGTTTTTACGAGCAGTACTTC	CASSDTSGRARFYEQYF